Below, 32 T cell receptor beta chains from the same sample are listed, as sequenced in a study of T cell repertoires in cytomegalovirus infection. One entry per CDR3 protein results from TCRdb running MiXCR on the reads. In the table there are roughly 570,000 distinct CDR3 sequences, roughly 43% of which are singletons. For these TCRs, the target antigens are not known. This specimen was cultured PBMCs, taken from culture after CMV antigen stimulation. The receptors were gathered from a human donor in good health (CMV status not recorded). Some clones in this sample may be carry-over from other donors' samples.

The V and J genes are TRBV24-1 and TRBJ2-1; TRBD1 agrees at 10 bases. Trimming at V came to 4 bases and at J to 7 bases, leaving 6 bases not matched to a gene. This CDR3 spans 15 amino acids. Germline lookup yields CDR1 KGHDR and CDR2 SFDVKD. The CDR3 sequence is CATSDSTGGYNEQFF. For the CDR3, the DNA is TGTGCCACCAGTGACTCGACAGGGGGCTATAATGAGCAGTTCTTC.

Here the CDR3 DNA reads TGTGCCAGCAGCTCAAGTGTCGGCAATCCTAGGCAGTACTTC. This translates into CASSSSVGNPRQYF. The chain is built from TRBV7-2 and TRBJ2-7; no clear D gene. In germline, CDR1 is SGHTA, CDR2 FQGNSA. The CDR3 runs to 14 residues. The V and J ends lost 4 bases and 9 bases respectively, with 19 bases between them.

This clonotype was observed a few times. The chain couples TRBV6-1 to TRBJ2-5; D is ambiguous. Germline assignment: CDR1 MNHNS and CDR2 SASEGT. The CDR3 loop spans 13 amino acids. Trimming left V 0 bases short and J 2 bases short, with 4 bases between. This CDR3 reads CASSEAMQETQYF. In DNA, the CDR3 is TGTGCCAGCAGTGAAGCGATGCAAGAGACCCAGTACTTC.

Only a few counts were recorded for this clonotype. The V call is TRBV11-2, the J call TRBJ1-2; weak D call: TRBD1 (5 bases). Germline V gene sequence: CDR1 SGHAT, CDR2 FQNNGV. V was cut by 3 bases and J by 2 bases, with 7 bases left in between. This CDR3 is 13 amino acids long. CDR3 sequence reads: CASSFDSNYGYTF. The CDR3, as DNA: TGTGCCAGCAGCTTTGACAGCAACTATGGCTACACCTTC.

This clonotype was picked up a small number of times. The V call is TRBV6-1, the J call TRBJ1-2; 8 nucleotides line up with TRBD1. In germline, CDR1 is MNHNS, CDR2 SASEGT. The junction had 8 bases not matched to a gene; V was cut back by 0 bases and J by 5 bases. This CDR3 is 16 amino acids long. The CDR3 bases are TGTGCCAGCAGTGAAGCGCGGACAGGGAGGGCGTATGGCTACACCTTC. Translated, it gives CASSEARTGRAYGYTF.

This clonotype was picked up a small number of times. The rearrangement uses TRBV9 and TRBJ2-5; 7 positions match TRBD1. Germline assignment: CDR1 SGDLS and CDR2 YYNGEE. The CDR3 is 15 residues long. With V trimmed by 2 bases and J by 3 bases, 7 bases remained unmatched. The CDR3 region is CASSVGQFIEETQYF. The CDR3 DNA reads as TGTGCCAGCAGCGTGGGACAGTTCATAGAAGAGACCCAGTACTTC.

This clonotype came up a few times. The rearrangement uses TRBV5-5 and TRBJ1-2; 8 nucleotides match TRBD1. Germline CDR1 reads SGHKS; CDR2 reads YYEKEE (reference sequence). This CDR3 spans 16 amino acids. With V trimmed by 6 bases and J by 2 bases, 12 bases remained unmatched. The CDR3 reads CASKAGLRTGNYGYTF. For the CDR3, the DNA is TGTGCCAGCAAAGCGGGTTTAAGGACAGGGAACTATGGCTACACCTTC.

V usage is TRBV27 and J usage is TRBJ2-7, with 12 bases fitting TRBD1. The CDR3 contains 15 residues. The ends lost 7 bases at V and 4 bases at J; junction bases unmatched: 8. Germline CDR1 MNHEY, CDR2 SMNVEV (reference sequence). For the CDR3, the DNA is TGTGCCAGCAAAAAGGGACAGGGGGCGGATTACGAGCAGTACTTC. Encoded protein: CASKKGQGADYEQYF.

The CDR3 bases are TGTGCCAGCAGTTTAGCGACAGGGAGCTACGAGCAGTACTTC. It codes for CASSLATGSYEQYF. The chain is built from TRBV27 and TRBJ2-7; 7 positions match TRBD1. J gave up 3 bases and V 2 bases, and 4 bases lay outside the gene matches. This CDR3 spans 14 amino acids. The germline CDR1 and CDR2 sequences are MNHEY and SMNVEV (reference sequence).

The chain uses TRBV29-1 and TRBJ1-2; no clear D. Trimming took off 3 bases at V and 8 bases at J, with 10 bases between the two ends. This CDR3 has 11 residues. Germline assignment: CDR1 SQVTM and CDR2 ANQGSEA. The CDR3 is CSVDDYSGYTF. CDR3 bases: TGCAGCGTTGATGACTACTCCGGCTACACCTTC.

This clonotype was seen a handful of times. The chain links TRBV7-8 to TRBJ2-3; possible D gene TRBD1, 5 bases. V was pared by 6 bases and J by 4 bases, with 17 bases between. In germline, CDR1 is SGHVS, CDR2 FQNEAQ. The CDR3 spans 15 residues. The CDR3 nucleotides read TGTGCCAGCAGGTCTGGGGCCACGGGCCCAGATACGCAGTATTTT. Its translation is CASRSGATGPDTQYF.

This clonotype was picked up a small number of times. The chain is built from TRBV7-8 and TRBJ2-7; no definite D call. Trimming cost V 5 bases and J 4 bases, with 9 bases left between them. Germline assignment: CDR1 SGHVS and CDR2 FQNEAQ. This CDR3 comprises 12 residues. CDR3: CASSPRLYEQYF. The DNA for the CDR3 is TGTGCCAGCAGCCCCCGCTTATACGAGCAGTACTTC.

This clonotype was counted only a few times. The chain is built from TRBV2 and TRBJ2-4; D possibly corresponds to TRBD1 (5 bases). Germline loops: CDR1 SNHLY, CDR2 FYNNEI. The CDR3 is made up of 15 amino acids. Trimming left V 5 bases short and J 0 bases short, with 11 bases between. CDR3 DNA sequence: TGTGCCAGCAGTAGGGGTGCGGTAGCCAAAAACATTCAGTACTTC. This encodes CASSRGAVAKNIQYF. Variable domain in full (rest from reference TRBV2 and TRBJ2-4): EPEVTQTPSHQVTQMGQEVILRCVPISNHLYFYWYRQILGQKVEFLVSFYNNEISEKSEIFDDQFSVERPDGSNFTLKIRSTKLEDSAMYFCASSRGAVAKNIQYFGAGTRLSVL.

This chain connects TRBV5-5 to TRBJ1-1; D remains unclear. Trimming removed 3 bases at V and 4 bases at J, with 10 bases between. Looked up from germline, CDR1 is SGHKS and CDR2 is YYEKEE (reference sequence). This CDR3 comprises 13 residues. The CDR3 region is CASSWNSPTEAFF. In DNA, the CDR3 is TGTGCCAGCAGCTGGAACAGCCCCACTGAAGCTTTCTTT. Supplemented by reference TRBV5-5 and TRBJ1-1, the full variable domain reads DAGVTQSPTHLIKTRGQQVTLRCSPISGHKSVSWYQQVLGQGPQFIFQYYEKEERGRGNFPDRFSARQFPNYSSELNVNALLLGDSALYLCASSWNSPTEAFFGQGTRLTVV.

This clonotype was observed a few times. V usage is TRBV5-4 and J usage is TRBJ1-4; D may be TRBD1 (5 bases). Trimming left V 0 bases short and J 0 bases short, with 12 bases between. Germline CDR1 reads SGHNT; CDR2 reads YYREEE (reference sequence). The CDR3 length is 17 residues. As DNA, the CDR3 is TGTGCCAGCAGCTTGGTAGTGGGGCTTACAACTAATGAAAAACTGTTTTTT. It translates to CASSLVVGLTTNEKLFF.

The chain has TRBV20-1 and TRBJ1-2, with D unclear. Trimming left V 5 bases short and J 6 bases short, with 22 bases between. This CDR3 comprises 15 residues. Germline V gives CDR1 DFQATT, CDR2 SNEGSKA (reference sequence). Here the CDR3 DNA reads TGCAGTGCTGACACCAGGCCTGATCCGGGCCATGGCTACACCTTC. Its protein product is CSADTRPDPGHGYTF.

The chain links TRBV27 to TRBJ1-1, with 8 bases lining up with TRBD1. This CDR3 contains 15 residues. The V segment lost 4 bases and the J segment 1 base; nucleotides outside the gene matches: 5. Germline V gene sequence: CDR1 MNHEY, CDR2 SMNVEV (reference sequence). CDR3 region: CASSSNRGGNTEAFF. The DNA of the CDR3 is TGTGCCAGCAGTTCAAACAGGGGGGGGAACACTGAAGCTTTCTTT.

This clonotype was counted once. This chain uses TRBV6-6 with TRBJ2-3, with a possible D match to TRBD2 (5 bases). This CDR3 spans 16 amino acids. The V gene lost 0 bases and the J gene lost 0 bases, with 10 bases spanning the gap. Germline assignment: CDR1 MNHNY and CDR2 SVGAGI (reference sequence). CDR3: CASSYSTRGSTDTQYF. Here the CDR3 DNA reads TGTGCCAGCAGTTACTCGACACGGGGAAGCACAGATACGCAGTATTTT.

The V and J genes are TRBV7-9 and TRBJ2-7; tentatively, D is TRBD1 or TRBD2 (6 bases each). V shed 3 bases and J shed 2 bases, with 14 bases lying between them. CDR3 length equals 15 residues. Germline V gene data show CDR1 as SEHNR and CDR2 as FQNEAQ (reference sequence). For the CDR3, the DNA is TGTGCCAGCAGCTTCGTCAGGGGACTTACCTACGAGCAGTACTTC. Its protein product is CASSFVRGLTYEQYF.

This chain joins TRBV12-3 or TRBV12-4 and TRBJ2-1; D is ambiguous. The CDR3 contains 14 residues. V lost 5 bases and J 4 bases, leaving 12 bases between the germline ends. CDR3 sequence (DNA): TGTGCCAGCAGTACAAGTACCGGGTACAATGAGCAGTTCTTC. It translates to CASSTSTGYNEQFF.

In this sample, this clonotype turned up a few times. The rearrangement joins TRBV10-3 to TRBJ2-1; D possibly corresponds to TRBD2 (6 bases). CDR1 is ENHRY and CDR2 is SYGVKD in the germline V gene. Trimming took 9 bases from V and 2 from J, leaving 20 bases between them. The length of the CDR3 is 16 residues. The CDR3 DNA reads TGTGCCATTACGTGGGTTCGCGGGACGGCCTACAATGAGCAGTTCTTC. It translates to CAITWVRGTAYNEQFF.

The gene calls are TRBV12-3 or TRBV12-4 and TRBJ2-1; D perhaps matches TRBD2 (6 bases). The CDR3 runs 15 residues. V was shortened by 3 bases and J by 4 bases, with 13 bases between the two germline ends. This CDR3 reads CASSFFGGVYNEQFF. CDR3 sequence (DNA): TGTGCCAGCAGTTTTTTTGGAGGGGTTTACAATGAGCAGTTCTTC.

V usage is TRBV4-1 and J usage is TRBJ2-5; D is perhaps TRBD2 (5 bases). V lost 0 bases and J 7 bases, leaving 15 bases between the germline ends. CDR1 and CDR2 from the germline V gene are MGHRA and YSYEKL. The CDR3 has 15 residues. The CDR3 region is CASSQDTGVSRTQYF. Written as DNA, the CDR3 is TGCGCCAGCAGCCAAGATACCGGGGTGTCACGGACCCAGTACTTC.

V gene TRBV6-6 combines with J gene TRBJ1-5; TRBD1 is a possible D gene (5 bases). V was cut by 5 bases and J by 2 bases, with 19 bases left in between. This CDR3 has 17 amino acids. Germline CDR1 and CDR2: MNHNY and SVGAGI (reference sequence). Here the CDR3 DNA reads TGTGCCAGCAGTCGAGGAGTTTCGGGGACGGGCAATCAGCCCCAGCATTTT. Translation gives CASSRGVSGTGNQPQHF.

This clonotype was observed a handful of times. The V gene is TRBV7-2, the J gene TRBJ1-5, with D hard to call. Germline V lookup: CDR1 SGHTA, CDR2 FQGNSA. Between the trimmed V and J ends, which lost 1 base and 3 bases, there was a span of 10 bases. The CDR3 is made up of 15 amino acids. CDR3 sequence: CASSLDGMLNQPQHF. As DNA, the CDR3 is TGTGCCAGCAGCTTAGATGGCATGCTCAATCAGCCCCAGCATTTT. The full variable domain, completed using reference TRBV7-2 and TRBJ1-5, is GAGVSQSPSNKVTEKGKDVELRCDPISGHTALYWYRQSLGQGLEFLIYFQGNSAPDKSGLPSDRFSAERTGGSVSTLTIQRTQQEDSAVYLCASSLDGMLNQPQHFGDGTRLSIL.

The chain employs TRBV4-3 and TRBJ2-3; the D gene is possibly TRBD2 (5 bases). CDR1 and CDR2 from the germline V gene are LGHNA and YSLEER. This CDR3 has 14 amino acids. V dropped 1 base and J dropped 5 bases, with 10 bases sitting between them. The CDR3 is CASSQARLLDTQYF. CDR3 in DNA: TGCGCCAGCAGCCAAGCCCGACTACTAGATACGCAGTATTTT.

This clonotype was recorded many times. This chain connects TRBV7-2 to TRBJ2-1; 13 bases are a match to TRBD2. The CDR3 is made up of 16 amino acids. With V trimmed by 4 bases and J by 4 bases, 4 bases remained unmatched. The germline CDR1 and CDR2 sequences are SGHTA and FQGNSA. As DNA, the CDR3 is TGTGCCAGCAGCTCTTGGACTAGCGGGGGTTACAATGAGCAGTTCTTC. Its protein is CASSSWTSGGYNEQFF.

This chain links TRBV20-1 with TRBJ2-3; D is undetermined. This CDR3 comprises 14 residues. V lost 2 bases and J lost 0, with 9 bases in between. Germline loops: CDR1 DFQATT, CDR2 SNEGSKA (reference sequence). CDR3: CSARNRRSTDTQYF. As DNA, the CDR3 is TGCAGTGCTAGAAATCGGCGGAGCACAGATACGCAGTATTTT.

This clonotype was counted a single time. This chain uses TRBV7-6 with TRBJ2-5, with D tentatively TRBD1 (6 bases). Trimming took 4 bases from V and 3 from J, leaving 21 bases between them. This CDR3 is built from 17 residues. Germline V gene lookup returns CDR1 SGHVS and CDR2 FNYEAQ. CDR3 DNA sequence: TGTGCCAGCAGCTCGGCGCTGGGACAAGGGAACAAAGAGACCCAGTACTTC. Amino acid sequence: CASSSALGQGNKETQYF.

This clonotype showed up just a few times. The chain links TRBV7-2 to TRBJ2-5, with D perhaps being TRBD1 or TRBD2 (5 bases each). CDR3 length equals 16 residues. Trimming cost V 1 base and J 5 bases, with 17 bases left between them. Germline CDR1 is SGHTA and CDR2 is FQGNSA. CDR3 coding DNA: TGTGCCAGCAGCTTAGTGGCCGGGACCGCATGGGAGACCCAGTACTTC. Translated, it gives CASSLVAGTAWETQYF.

The chain links TRBV2 to TRBJ1-2; tentative D call: TRBD1 (5 bases). Germline V gene data show CDR1 as SNHLY and CDR2 as FYNNEI. The CDR3 runs 15 residues. V was trimmed by 7 bases and J by 7 bases, leaving 22 bases between them. The CDR3 sequence is CASTPGYVGERGYTF. Written as DNA, the CDR3 is TGTGCCAGCACCCCAGGCTATGTGGGGGAACGTGGCTACACCTTC.

In its sample, this clonotype was seen many times. The rearrangement uses TRBV7-2 and TRBJ1-2; D is ambiguous. The germline V and J ends were trimmed by 4 bases and 8 bases, with 17 bases remaining between them. Germline values: CDR1 SGHTA, CDR2 FQGNSA. This CDR3 has 14 amino acids. The CDR3 spells CASSSPDPGSGYTF. CDR3 bases: TGTGCCAGCAGCTCCCCAGATCCTGGGAGCGGCTACACCTTC.